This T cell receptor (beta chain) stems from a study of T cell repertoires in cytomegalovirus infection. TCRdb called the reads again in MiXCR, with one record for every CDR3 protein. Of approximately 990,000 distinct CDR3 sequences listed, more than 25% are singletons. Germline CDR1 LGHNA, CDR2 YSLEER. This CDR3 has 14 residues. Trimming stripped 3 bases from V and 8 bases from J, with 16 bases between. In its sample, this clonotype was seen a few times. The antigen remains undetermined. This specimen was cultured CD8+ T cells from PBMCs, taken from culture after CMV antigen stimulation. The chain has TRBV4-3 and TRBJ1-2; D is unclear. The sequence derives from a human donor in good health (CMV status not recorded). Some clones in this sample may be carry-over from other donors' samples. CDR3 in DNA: TGCGCCAGCAGCCAGGTCCTACAAGGAAGAGGCTACACCTTC. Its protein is CASSQVLQGRGYTF.